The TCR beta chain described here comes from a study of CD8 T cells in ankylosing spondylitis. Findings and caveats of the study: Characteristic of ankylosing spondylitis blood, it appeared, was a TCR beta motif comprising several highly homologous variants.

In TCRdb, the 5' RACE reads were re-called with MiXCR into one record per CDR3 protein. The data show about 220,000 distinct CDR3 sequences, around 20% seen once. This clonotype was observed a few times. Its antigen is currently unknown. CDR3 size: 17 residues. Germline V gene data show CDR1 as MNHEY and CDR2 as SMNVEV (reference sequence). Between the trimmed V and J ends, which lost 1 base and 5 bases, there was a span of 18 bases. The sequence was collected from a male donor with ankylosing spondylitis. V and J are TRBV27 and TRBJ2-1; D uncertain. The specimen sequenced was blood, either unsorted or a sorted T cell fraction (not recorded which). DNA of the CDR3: TGTGCCAGCAGTTTATTCGTACTGGCGGAGAGAGACAATGAGCAGTTCTTC. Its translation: CASSLFVLAERDNEQFF.